This record looks at one T cell receptor beta chain sequence and its context. Its antigen is unknown. One junction end does not reproduce the germline sequence, and a read error may be involved. These data originate in a study of identifying expanded T cells in peripheral blood. Study outcomes and limitations: Technical replicates showed roughly 1.2 changed clones; about 2 weeks about 16.4; four weeks 19. Two-week clone count variance significantly increased as total template count grew.

No infections or other immune events were documented during collection. The CDR3 is 16 residues long. CDR1 and CDR2 from the germline V gene are SGHKS and YYEKEE (reference sequence). Clones were read by immunoSEQ multiplex PCR, and TCRdb kept only the in-frame ones, dropping some. The top ten clones hold approximately 5.2% of a sample with about 90,000 clones, roughly 88% of them seen once. Specimen: blood. This receptor was taken from a person aged 18 to 70 in good health. This chain joins TRBV5-5 and TRBJ2-5; D perhaps matches TRBD2 (5 bases). The DNA end lines up better with TRBJ2-7; the J call may be wrong. CDR3 coding DNA: TGCGCCAGCAGCCTTTCGGCCGGGGAGAATTACAACGAGCAGTACTTC. Amino acids: CASSLSAGENYNEQYF.